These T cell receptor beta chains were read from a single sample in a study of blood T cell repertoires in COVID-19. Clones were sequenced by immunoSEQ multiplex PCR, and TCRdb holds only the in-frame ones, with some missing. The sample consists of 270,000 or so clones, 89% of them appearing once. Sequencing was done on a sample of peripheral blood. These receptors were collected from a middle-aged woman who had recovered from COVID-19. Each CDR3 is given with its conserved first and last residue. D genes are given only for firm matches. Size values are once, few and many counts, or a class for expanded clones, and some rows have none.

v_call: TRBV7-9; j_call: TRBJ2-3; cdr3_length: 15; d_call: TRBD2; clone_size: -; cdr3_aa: CASNSPSGIRDTQYF; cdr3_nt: TGTGCCAGCAATAGTCCTAGCGGGATAAGAGATACGCAGTATTTT
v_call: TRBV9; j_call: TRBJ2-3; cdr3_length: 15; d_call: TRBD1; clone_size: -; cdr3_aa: CASSVGTGTTDTQYF; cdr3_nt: TGTGCCAGCAGCGTAGGGACAGGGACCACAGATACGCAGTATTTT
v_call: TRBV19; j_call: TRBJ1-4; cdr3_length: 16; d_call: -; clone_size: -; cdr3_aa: CASDTGGSPYNEKLFF; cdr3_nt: TGTGCCAGCGATACCGGCGGCAGCCCCTACAATGAAAAACTGTTTTTT
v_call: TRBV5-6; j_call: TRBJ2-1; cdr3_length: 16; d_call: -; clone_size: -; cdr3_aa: CASSLDPVGAYNEQFF; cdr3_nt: TGTGCCAGCAGCTTGGATCCCGTGGGAGCCTACAATGAGCAGTTCTTC
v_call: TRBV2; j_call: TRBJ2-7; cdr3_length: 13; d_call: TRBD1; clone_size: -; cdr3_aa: CASSEQGAFEQYF; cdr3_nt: TGTGCCAGCAGTGAACAGGGGGCCTTCGAGCAGTACTTC
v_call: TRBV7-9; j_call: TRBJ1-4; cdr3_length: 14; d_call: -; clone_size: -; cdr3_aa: CASSLETGKRKLFF; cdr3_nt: TGTGCCAGCAGCTTAGAAACAGGGAAAAGGAAACTGTTTTTT
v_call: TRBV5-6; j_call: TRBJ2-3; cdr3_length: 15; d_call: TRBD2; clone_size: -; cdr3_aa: CASSLTSGRTDTQYF; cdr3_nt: TGTGCCAGCAGCCTGACTAGCGGGAGGACAGATACGCAGTATTTT
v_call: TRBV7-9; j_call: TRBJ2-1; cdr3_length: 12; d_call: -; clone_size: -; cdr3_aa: CASSSSRSEQFF; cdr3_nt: TGTGCCAGCAGCTCATCTAGATCTGAGCAGTTCTTC
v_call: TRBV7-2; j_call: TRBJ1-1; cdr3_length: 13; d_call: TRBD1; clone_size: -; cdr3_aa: CASTSQGGTEAFF; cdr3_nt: TGTGCCAGCACCTCACAGGGGGGCACTGAAGCTTTCTTT
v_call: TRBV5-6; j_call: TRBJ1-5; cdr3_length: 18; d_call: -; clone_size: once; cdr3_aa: CASSLGHRLPDSNQPQHF; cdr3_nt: TGTGCCAGCAGCTTGGGCCACAGATTACCGGATAGCAATCAGCCCCAGCATTTT
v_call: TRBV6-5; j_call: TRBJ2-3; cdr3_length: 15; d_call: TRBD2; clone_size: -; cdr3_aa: CASSLSGSFVDTQYF; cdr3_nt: TGTGCCAGCAGCCTTAGCGGGAGTTTCGTGGATACGCAGTATTTT
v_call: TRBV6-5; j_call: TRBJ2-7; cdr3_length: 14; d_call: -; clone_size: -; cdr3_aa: CASTRQAKGYEQYF; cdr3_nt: TGTGCCAGCACGAGACAGGCGAAAGGCTACGAGCAGTACTTC
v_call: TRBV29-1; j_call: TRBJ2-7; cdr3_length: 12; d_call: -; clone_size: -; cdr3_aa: CSGKQGNYEQYF; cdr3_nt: TGCAGCGGTAAACAGGGAAACTACGAGCAGTACTTC
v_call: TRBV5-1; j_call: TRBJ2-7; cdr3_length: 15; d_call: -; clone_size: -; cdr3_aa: CASSLVVGAGYEQYF; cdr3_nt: TGCGCCAGCAGCTTGGTAGTGGGGGCGGGCTACGAGCAGTACTTC
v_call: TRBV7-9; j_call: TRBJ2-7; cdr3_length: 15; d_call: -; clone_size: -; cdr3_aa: CASSSEGGPFHEQYF; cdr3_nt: TGTGCCAGCAGCTCAGAGGGAGGTCCTTTCCACGAGCAGTACTTC
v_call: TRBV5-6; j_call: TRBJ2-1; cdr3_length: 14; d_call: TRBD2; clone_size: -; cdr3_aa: CASSLAGGPHEQFF; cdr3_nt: TGTGCCAGCAGCTTGGCGGGGGGGCCCCATGAGCAGTTCTTC
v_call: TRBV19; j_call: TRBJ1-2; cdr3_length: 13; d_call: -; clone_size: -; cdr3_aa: CASSISTGYGYTF; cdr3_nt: TGTGCCAGTAGTATTTCGACAGGTTATGGCTACACCTTC
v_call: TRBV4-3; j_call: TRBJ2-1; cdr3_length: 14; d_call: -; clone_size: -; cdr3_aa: CASSQDHRVDEQFF; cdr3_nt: TGCGCCAGCAGCCAAGATCACAGGGTTGATGAGCAGTTCTTC
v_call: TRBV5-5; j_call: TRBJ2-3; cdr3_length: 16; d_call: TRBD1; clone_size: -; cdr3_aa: CASSLTGTGVTDTQYF; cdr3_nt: TGTGCCAGCAGCTTGACCGGGACAGGGGTCACAGATACGCAGTATTTT
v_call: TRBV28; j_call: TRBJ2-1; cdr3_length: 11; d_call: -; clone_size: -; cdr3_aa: CASSSPGEQFF; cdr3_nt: TGTGCCAGCAGTTCCCCCGGGGAGCAGTTCTTC
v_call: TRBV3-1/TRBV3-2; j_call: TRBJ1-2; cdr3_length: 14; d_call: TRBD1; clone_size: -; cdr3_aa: CASSQEGTVGGYTF; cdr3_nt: TGTGCCAGCAGCCAAGAAGGGACAGTGGGAGGCTACACCTTC
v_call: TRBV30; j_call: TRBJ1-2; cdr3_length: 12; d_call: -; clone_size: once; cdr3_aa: CASPEGVGGYTF; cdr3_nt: TGTGCTTCACCCGAAGGGGTCGGGGGCTACACCTTC
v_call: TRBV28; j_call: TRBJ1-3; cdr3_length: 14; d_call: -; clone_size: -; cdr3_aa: CASKAGGDGNTIYF; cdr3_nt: TGTGCCAGCAAGGCCGGGGGAGACGGAAACACCATATATTTT
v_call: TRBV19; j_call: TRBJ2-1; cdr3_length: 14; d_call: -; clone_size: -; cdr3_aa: CASSITRANNEQFF; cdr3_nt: TGTGCCAGTAGTATTACTAGGGCTAACAATGAGCAGTTCTTC
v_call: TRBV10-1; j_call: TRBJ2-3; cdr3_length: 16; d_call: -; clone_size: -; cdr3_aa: CASSQYTGTSTDTQYF; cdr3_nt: TGCGCCAGCAGCCAGTATACCGGGACTAGCACAGATACGCAGTATTTT
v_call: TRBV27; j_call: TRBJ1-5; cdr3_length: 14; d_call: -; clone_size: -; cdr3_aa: CASSLSVGNQPQHF; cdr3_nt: TGTGCCAGCAGTTTATCGGTAGGCAATCAGCCCCAGCATTTT
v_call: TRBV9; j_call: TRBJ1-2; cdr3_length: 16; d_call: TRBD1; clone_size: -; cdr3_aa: CASSVDQGQGIYGYTF; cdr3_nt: TGTGCCAGCAGCGTAGATCAGGGACAGGGAATTTATGGCTACACCTTC
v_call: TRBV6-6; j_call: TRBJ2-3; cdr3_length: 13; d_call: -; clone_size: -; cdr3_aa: CASSSGRRDTQYF; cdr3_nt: TGTGCCAGCAGTTCAGGGAGGAGGGATACGCAGTATTTT
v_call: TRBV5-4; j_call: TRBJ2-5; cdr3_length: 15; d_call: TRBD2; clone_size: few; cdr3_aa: CASSLGTSGRETQYF; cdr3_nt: TGTGCCAGCAGCTTAGGGACTAGCGGACGGGAGACCCAGTACTTC
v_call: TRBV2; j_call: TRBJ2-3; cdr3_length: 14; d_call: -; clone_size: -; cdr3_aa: CAGQREVEADTQYF; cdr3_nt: TGTGCCGGCCAACGAGAGGTTGAGGCAGATACGCAGTATTTT
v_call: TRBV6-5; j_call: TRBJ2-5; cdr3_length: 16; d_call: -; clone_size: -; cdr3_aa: CASSYSQASIGETQYF; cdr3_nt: TGTGCCAGCAGTTACTCCCAAGCGAGTATTGGGGAGACCCAGTACTTC